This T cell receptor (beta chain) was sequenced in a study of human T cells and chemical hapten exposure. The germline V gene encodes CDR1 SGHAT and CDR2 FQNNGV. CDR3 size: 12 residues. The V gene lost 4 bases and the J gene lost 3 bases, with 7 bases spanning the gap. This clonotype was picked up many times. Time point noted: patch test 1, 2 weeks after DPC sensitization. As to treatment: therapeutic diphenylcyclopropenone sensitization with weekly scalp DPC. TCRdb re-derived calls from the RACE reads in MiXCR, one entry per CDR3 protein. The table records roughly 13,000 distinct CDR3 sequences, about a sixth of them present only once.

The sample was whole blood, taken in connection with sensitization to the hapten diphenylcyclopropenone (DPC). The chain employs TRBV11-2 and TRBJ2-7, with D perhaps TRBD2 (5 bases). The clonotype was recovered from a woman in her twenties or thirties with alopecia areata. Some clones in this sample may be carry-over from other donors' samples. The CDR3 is CASSSGIYEQYF. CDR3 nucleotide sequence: TGTGCCAGCAGCTCGGGAATCTACGAGCAGTACTTC.